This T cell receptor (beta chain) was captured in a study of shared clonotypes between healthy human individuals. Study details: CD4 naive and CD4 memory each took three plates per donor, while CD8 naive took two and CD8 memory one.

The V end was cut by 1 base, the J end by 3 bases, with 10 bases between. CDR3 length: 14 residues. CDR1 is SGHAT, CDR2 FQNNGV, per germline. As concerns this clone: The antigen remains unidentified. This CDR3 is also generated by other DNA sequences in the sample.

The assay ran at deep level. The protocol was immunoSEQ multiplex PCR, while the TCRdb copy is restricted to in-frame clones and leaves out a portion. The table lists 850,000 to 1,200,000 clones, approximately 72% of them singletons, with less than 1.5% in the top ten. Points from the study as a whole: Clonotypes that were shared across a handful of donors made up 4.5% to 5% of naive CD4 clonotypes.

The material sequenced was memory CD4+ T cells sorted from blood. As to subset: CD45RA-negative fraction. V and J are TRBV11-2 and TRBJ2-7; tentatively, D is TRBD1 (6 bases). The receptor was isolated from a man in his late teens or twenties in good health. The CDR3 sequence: CASSLGDKGYEQYF. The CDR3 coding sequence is TGTGCCAGCAGCTTAGGGGACAAAGGCTACGAGCAGTACTTC.